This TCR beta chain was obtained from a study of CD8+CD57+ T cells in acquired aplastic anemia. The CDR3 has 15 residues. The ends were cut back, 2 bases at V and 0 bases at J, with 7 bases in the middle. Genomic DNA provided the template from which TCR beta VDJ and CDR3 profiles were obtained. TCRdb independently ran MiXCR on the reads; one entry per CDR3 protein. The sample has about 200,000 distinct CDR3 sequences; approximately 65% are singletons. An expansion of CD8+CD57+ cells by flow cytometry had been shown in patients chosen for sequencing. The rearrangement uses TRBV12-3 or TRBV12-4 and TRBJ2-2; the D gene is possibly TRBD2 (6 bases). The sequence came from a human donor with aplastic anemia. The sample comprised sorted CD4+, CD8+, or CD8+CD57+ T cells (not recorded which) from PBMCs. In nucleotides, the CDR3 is TGTGCCAGCAGTTTATGGGGGGCGAACACCGGGGAGCTGTTTTTT. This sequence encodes CASSLWGANTGELFF.